A single sample gave rise to the 28 T cell receptor beta chains below, sequenced in a study of T cells in Graves' hyperthyroidism and ophthalmopathy. Regions amplified from RNA transcripts were the TCR beta CDR3 regions. During a first-round RT-PCR of the TCR CDR3, the HTBI primer set was used. MiXCR was run by TCRdb on the multiplex PCR reads, yielding one entry per CDR3 protein. The sample carries about 100,000 distinct CDR3 sequences, around a sixth recorded once. Sequenced: blood. The receptors shown here come from a woman aged 45-65 years with Graves' hyperthyroidism.

In this sample, this clonotype turned up once. V usage is TRBV11-3 and J usage is TRBJ2-3; 10 bases agree with TRBD2. This CDR3 spans 16 amino acids. Losses at the gene ends were 3 bases for V and 2 bases for J; bases not matched to a gene: 5. Germline V lookup: CDR1 SGHNT, CDR2 YENEEA. The chain's CDR3 is CASSLLAGAFTDTQYF. The CDR3 bases are TGTGCCAGCAGCTTGCTAGCGGGGGCCTTCACAGATACGCAGTATTTT.

The V gene is TRBV28, the J gene TRBJ2-2, with TRBD2 identical over 13 bases. With 6 bases clipped from V and 5 bases from J, the junction kept 9 bases outside the gene matches. From germline, CDR1 is MDHEN and CDR2 SYDVKM. The CDR3 is 17 amino acids. In DNA, the CDR3 is TGTGCCAGCAGCCGGACTAGCGGGAGTCGGGTTACCGGGGAGCTGTTTTTT. Its translation: CASSRTSGSRVTGELFF.

This clonotype occurred many times. The chain joins TRBV7-2 to TRBJ2-3; 14 nucleotides agree with TRBD2. Germline V gene lookup returns CDR1 SGHTA and CDR2 FQGNSA. The CDR3 has 19 residues. V dropped 2 bases and J dropped 5; count of bases not matched to a gene: 12. The CDR3 coding sequence is TGTGCCAGCAGCTTAAATCGACTAGCGGGAGGGGTTTCAGGAGATACGCAGTATTTT. Protein sequence: CASSLNRLAGGVSGDTQYF.

In this sample, this clonotype turned up many times. The junction shows a germline mismatch at one end, possibly a read error. The rearrangement uses TRBV2 and TRBJ1-2; 9 bases are shared with TRBD1. This CDR3 spans 14 amino acids. From germline, CDR1 is SNHLY and CDR2 FYNNEI. The CDR3 loop reads CAGSRTGGAYGYTF. The DNA for the CDR3 is TGTGCCGGCAGTAGAACAGGGGGCGCTTATGGCTACACCTTC.

This clonotype was counted only a few times. This could be a read error, since a much larger clone is one nucleotide away. The chain recombines TRBV14 with TRBJ1-1; D ambiguous. CDR3 length: 15 amino acids. Germline V gene sequence: CDR1 SGHDN, CDR2 FVKESK. The DNA for the CDR3 is TGTGCCGGCAGCCAAGGAACTTTCATGAACACTGAAGCTTTCTTT. It encodes CAGSQGTFMNTEAFF.

This rearrangement joins TRBV20-1 to TRBJ2-1, with TRBD2 identical over 14 bases. The CDR3 contains 19 residues. Germline-derived CDR1 and CDR2 are DFQATT and SNEGSKA (reference sequence). The V segment lost 0 bases and the J segment 7 bases; nucleotides outside the gene matches: 14. Written as DNA, the CDR3 is TGCAGTGCTAGAGAGCGGGTAGGGACCGGGACTAGCGGGGGAAATGAGCAGTTCTTC. It specifies CSARERVGTGTSGGNEQFF.

At least ten counts were recorded for this clonotype. The chain is built from TRBV30 and TRBJ2-2; the D is unclear. Germline CDR1 and CDR2: GTSNPN and SVGIG (reference sequence). This CDR3 is built from 14 residues. Between the trimmed V and J ends, which lost 0 bases and 6 bases, there was a span of 11 bases. CDR3 nucleotide sequence: TGTGCCTGGAGTGTAGCGTTAGAATCCGGGGAGCTGTTTTTT. Protein sequence: CAWSVALESGELFF.

This clonotype was counted at least ten times. This chain links TRBV20-1 with TRBJ1-2, with 8 bases that match TRBD1. The V segment lost 1 base and the J segment 5 bases; nucleotides outside the gene matches: 6. The CDR3 runs to 14 residues. Germline V lookup: CDR1 DFQATT, CDR2 SNEGSKA (reference sequence). CDR3 coding DNA: TGCAGTGCTAGAGTACCAGGGGGCGGATATGGCTACACCTTC. Its translation: CSARVPGGGYGYTF.

This clonotype was counted many times. The chain combines TRBV12-3 or TRBV12-4 with TRBJ2-1, with TRBD2 matching over 8 bases. Germline trimming cut 7 bases from V and 6 bases from J; bases unmatched to any gene: 11. The CDR3 extends over 15 amino acids. The CDR3: CASKPGGRKGNEQFF. The CDR3 nucleotides read TGTGCCAGCAAGCCTGGCGGGAGGAAGGGCAATGAGCAGTTCTTC.

This clonotype appeared many times. The rearrangement joins TRBV7-8 to TRBJ2-5, with 8 bases lining up with TRBD1. The V gene's germline CDR1 is SGHVS and CDR2 FQNEAQ. The CDR3 runs 18 residues. The trim removed 6 bases at V and 5 bases at J, leaving 20 bases unmatched. CDR3 bases: TGTGCCAGCAGGTCTGACAGGGGCCGACTTTACAAGAAGGAGACCCAGTACTTC. It yields the protein CASRSDRGRLYKKETQYF.

This clonotype has more than one count but fewer than ten. This sequence joins TRBV12-3 or TRBV12-4 and TRBJ2-1; D remains unclear. This CDR3 has 14 residues. Trimming removed 7 bases from V and 8 bases from J, with 18 bases in between. CDR3 protein: CASTDRARIYEQFF. The CDR3 region has the DNA TGTGCCAGCACCGACCGGGCTAGGATCTATGAGCAGTTCTTC.

This clonotype was seen ten or more times. J is TRBJ2-1 and V is TRBV28; 7 bases agree with TRBD2. Germline values: CDR1 MDHEN, CDR2 SYDVKM. The CDR3 length is 13 residues. V dropped 4 bases and J dropped 5; count of bases not matched to a gene: 2. The CDR3 coding sequence is TGTGCCAGCAGTTCCGGGACTAACAATGAGCAGTTCTTC. Amino acid sequence: CASSSGTNNEQFF.

This clonotype has a count of ten or more. The rearrangement joins TRBV2 to TRBJ1-2, with D perhaps TRBD1 (5 bases). Germline CDR1 and CDR2: SNHLY and FYNNEI. The V gene lost 6 bases and the J gene lost 4 bases, with 12 bases spanning the gap. This CDR3 spans 13 amino acids. CDR3 bases: TGTGCCAGCAGGGGGGGGTATGGCTATGGCTACACCTTC. Translating gives CASRGGYGYGYTF.

The rearrangement links TRBV6-1 to TRBJ1-2, with 8 bases that match TRBD1. CDR1 is MNHNS and CDR2 is SASEGT in the germline V gene. V shed 1 base and J 3 bases; nucleotides not matched to a gene: 4. The CDR3 is made up of 15 amino acids. The CDR3 sequence is CASSEVWGQDYGYTF. The CDR3, as DNA: TGTGCCAGCAGTGAAGTATGGGGACAGGACTATGGCTACACCTTC.

This clonotype has a count of ten or more. The J gene is TRBJ2-5, the V gene TRBV20-1, with 9 bases identical to TRBD2. Germline CDR1 and CDR2: DFQATT and SNEGSKA (reference sequence). CDR3 length equals 13 residues. V shed 2 bases, J shed 2 bases, and the junction held 0 bases outside the gene matches. This chain's CDR3 is CSARLAGQETQYF. CDR3 in DNA: TGCAGTGCTAGACTAGCGGGGCAAGAGACCCAGTACTTC.

The sample holds many counts of this clonotype. This sequence joins TRBV6-1 and TRBJ1-2, with 10 bases identical to TRBD1. The germline V gene has CDR1 MNHNS and CDR2 SASEGT. The CDR3 extends over 18 amino acids. V trimming: 4 bases; J trimming: 2 bases; junction bases outside the gene matches: 13. The CDR3 sequence: CASSVPGQGLFYNYGYTF. CDR3 DNA sequence: TGTGCCAGCAGTGTTCCGGGACAGGGGCTCTTTTACAACTATGGCTACACCTTC.

This clonotype qualifies as medium-sized. This sequence joins TRBV11-2 and TRBJ1-4; maybe TRBD1 (6 bases). Germline V gives CDR1 SGHAT, CDR2 FQNNGV. V lost 1 base and J lost 7, with 16 bases in between. The length of the CDR3 is 16 residues. The CDR3 sequence is CASSLGTELGVEKLFF. The CDR3 DNA reads as TGTGCCAGCAGCTTAGGGACAGAACTGGGAGTTGAAAAACTGTTTTTT.

There are many counts of this clonotype. This sequence joins TRBV12-3 or TRBV12-4 and TRBJ2-5, with D unclear. The CDR3 sequence is 13 residues long. V lost 6 bases, J lost 2 bases, and 10 bases lay in between. CDR3 residues: CASSRPGQETQYF. DNA for the CDR3: TGTGCCAGCAGCCGCCCTGGGCAAGAGACCCAGTACTTC.

The gene calls are TRBV11-2 and TRBJ2-1, with D hard to call. Trimming took off 3 bases at V and 7 bases at J, with 7 bases between the two ends. Germline CDR1 SGHAT, CDR2 FQNNGV. This CDR3 comprises 12 residues. DNA for the CDR3: TGTGCCAGCAGCTTCGTGGAGAATGAGCAGTTCTTC. Amino acids: CASSFVENEQFF.

This clonotype showed up just a few times. This chain connects TRBV19 to TRBJ2-3; 10 bases fit TRBD2. This CDR3 is 15 amino acids long. CDR1 LNHDA and CDR2 SQIVND come from the germline V gene (reference sequence). Trimming cost V 3 bases and J 6 bases; bases outside gene matches: 6. The CDR3 DNA follows: TGTGCCAGTAGTATCCCTAGCGGGAGTATGGATACGCAGTATTTT. Translation: CASSIPSGSMDTQYF. Full variable domain (remainder filled in from reference TRBV19 and TRBJ2-3): DGGITQSPKYLFRKEGQNVTLSCEQNLNHDAMYWYRQDPGQGLRLIYYSQIVNDFQKGDIAEGYSVSREKKESFPLTVTSAQKNPTAFYLCASSIPSGSMDTQYFGPGTRLTVL.

V is TRBV4-1 and J is TRBJ2-7; D gene unclear. Trimming pared 2 bases from V and 6 bases from J, leaving 5 bases between. Per the germline V gene, CDR1 is MGHRA and CDR2 is YSYEKL. The CDR3 runs to 11 residues. This chain's CDR3 is CASSQFSEQYF. The CDR3, as DNA: TGCGCCAGCAGCCAATTCAGCGAGCAGTACTTC.

The sample holds many counts of this clonotype. The genes are TRBV3-1 and TRBJ1-3; D is undetermined. Germline CDR1 LGHDT, CDR2 YNNKEL (reference sequence). V was pared by 4 bases and J by 4 bases, with 5 bases between. This CDR3 region has 12 residues. The CDR3 DNA reads as TGTGCCAGCAGCCCGGGAGGAAACACCATATATTTT. Translated, it gives CASSPGGNTIYF.

This clonotype was recorded many times. This sequence joins TRBV20-1 and TRBJ2-7; TRBD2 matches 8 bases. The ends lost 0 bases at V and 3 bases at J; junction bases unmatched: 10. This CDR3 contains 16 residues. Germline V gene lookup returns CDR1 DFQATT and CDR2 SNEGSKA (reference sequence). CDR3 bases: TGCAGTGCTAGAGACCCGACTAGCGTCCCCCACTACGAGCAGTACTTC. Translating gives CSARDPTSVPHYEQYF.

This clonotype was counted many times. V usage is TRBV28 and J usage is TRBJ1-1; D is ambiguous. Germline V gene lookup returns CDR1 MDHEN and CDR2 SYDVKM. The CDR3 consists of 13 residues. V was pared by 6 bases and J by 2 bases, with 10 bases between. CDR3 bases: TGTGCCAGCAGGAAGACGGCCAACACTGAAGCTTTCTTT. It is translated as CASRKTANTEAFF.

Ten or more counts support this clonotype. The chain has TRBV27 and TRBJ2-3, with D maybe TRBD1 (7 bases). V lost 0 bases and J 2 bases, leaving 15 bases between the germline ends. Germline CDR1 is MNHEY and CDR2 is SMNVEV (reference sequence). The length of the CDR3 is 17 residues. In nucleotides, the CDR3 is TGTGCCAGCAGTTTATCGGATGGAGGGGGCTTCACAGATACGCAGTATTTT. It codes for CASSLSDGGGFTDTQYF.

This clonotype was seen a handful of times. The chain combines TRBV11-2 with TRBJ2-3, with D uncertain. The ends were cut back, 2 bases at V and 5 bases at J, with 5 bases in the middle. This CDR3 is 12 amino acids long. Germline V gene sequence: CDR1 SGHAT, CDR2 FQNNGV. The CDR3 region is CASSLHGDTQYF. In DNA, the CDR3 is TGTGCCAGCAGCTTACACGGAGATACGCAGTATTTT.

The chain combines TRBV5-1 with TRBJ1-2; no clear D gene. CDR3 size: 13 residues. Germline V gene data show CDR1 as SGHRS and CDR2 as YFSETQ. V was cut by 1 base and J by 7 bases, with 11 bases left in between. In DNA, the CDR3 is TGCGCCAGCAGCTTGTCCAGGTTGGGTGGCTACACCTTC. It codes for CASSLSRLGGYTF. Combining the CDR3 with reference TRBV5-1 and TRBJ1-2 gives the whole variable domain KAGVTQTPRYLIKTRGQQVTLSCSPISGHRSVSWYQQTPGQGLQFLFEYFSETQRNKGNFPGRFSGRQFSNSRSEMNVSTLELGDSALYLCASSLSRLGGYTFGSGTRLTVV.

This clonotype was seen many times. This chain connects TRBV19 to TRBJ2-7, with 7 bases aligning to TRBD1. With 5 bases clipped from V and 2 bases from J, the junction kept 9 bases outside the gene matches. Germline V gene sequence: CDR1 LNHDA, CDR2 SQIVND (reference sequence). CDR3 size: 15 residues. The CDR3 DNA is TGTGCCAGTAGTCTCCGGACAGGTCCTACCTACGAGCAGTACTTC. Its translation is CASSLRTGPTYEQYF. The complete variable domain, with remaining parts taken from reference TRBV19 and TRBJ2-7, reads DGGITQSPKYLFRKEGQNVTLSCEQNLNHDAMYWYRQDPGQGLRLIYYSQIVNDFQKGDIAEGYSVSREKKESFPLTVTSAQKNPTAFYLCASSLRTGPTYEQYFGPGTRLTVT.